These 19 T cell receptor beta chains were all obtained from the same sample, sequenced in a study of beta chain features in type 1 diabetes. Expressed TCRB transcripts were sequenced, since all the RNA that had been isolated was reverse transcribed. The data were produced by immunoSEQ multiplex PCR, yet TCRdb's version contains in-frame clones alone and is incomplete. This sample has 300,000 to 450,000 clones, with about 19% found just once. The sequenced sample was naive CD4+ T cells from blood. All receptors derive from a woman between 18 and 29 years old in good health.

This clone was found a few times. V usage is TRBV5-4 and J usage is TRBJ2-6, with 12 nucleotides matching TRBD1. V trimming: 5 bases; J trimming: 2 bases; junction bases outside the gene matches: 5. Germline values: CDR1 SGHNT, CDR2 YYREEE (reference sequence). The CDR3 totals 17 residues. The CDR3 spells CASRPGQGAAGANVLTF. In nucleotides, the CDR3 is TGTGCCAGCAGACCGGGACAGGGGGCTGCTGGGGCCAACGTCCTGACTTTC.

The chain combines TRBV10-3 with TRBJ1-5; D unclear. The CDR3 runs to 12 residues. Trimming took 9 bases from V and 3 from J, leaving 9 bases between them. Germline lookup yields CDR1 ENHRY and CDR2 SYGVKD. CDR3 in DNA: TGTGCCATTGGGCCGACCAATCAGCCCCAGCATTTT. Its translation is CAIGPTNQPQHF.

The chain employs TRBV7-9 and TRBJ2-5; D uncertain. V was cut by 5 bases and J by 1 base, with 17 bases left in between. CDR1 is SEHNR and CDR2 is FQNEAQ in the germline V gene (reference sequence). The CDR3 length is 16 residues. The CDR3 DNA reads TGTGCCAGCAGCACGTCTCTCTCCAGGCCCCAAGAGACCCAGTACTTC. It yields the protein CASSTSLSRPQETQYF.

The gene calls are TRBV7-2 and TRBJ2-7; 8 bases line up with TRBD1. CDR3 length: 15 residues. V gave up 7 bases and J gave up 5 bases; unmatched junction bases: 13. Germline V gene data show CDR1 as SGHTA and CDR2 as FQGNSA. The DNA of the CDR3 is TGTGCCAGCACTTCCCCGGGACAGGTGGCGGACGAGCAGTACTTC. Protein: CASTSPGQVADEQYF.

The V call is TRBV23-1, the J call TRBJ1-5, with D possibly TRBD1 on 5 matching bases. TRBV23-1 is an ORF; its function is uncertain. The CDR3 is 14 residues long. The V gene lost 6 bases and the J gene lost 6 bases, with 15 bases spanning the gap. The CDR3 region is CASRMGGRVQPQHF. CDR3 sequence (DNA): TGCGCCAGCAGGATGGGCGGCAGGGTTCAGCCCCAGCATTTT.

This clone was seen just once. This chain connects TRBV5-6 to TRBJ2-1, with D tentatively TRBD1 (5 bases). The germline V gene has CDR1 SGHDT and CDR2 YYEEEE. CDR3 length: 15 amino acids. Between the trimmed V and J ends, which lost 3 bases and 0 bases, there was a span of 10 bases. The CDR3 DNA sequence: TGTGCCAGCAGCTCCAGGGCAAGCTCCTACAATGAGCAGTTCTTC. Encoded protein: CASSSRASSYNEQFF.

This clone was observed a handful of times. The V call is TRBV4-2, the J call TRBJ1-5, with D maybe TRBD1 (6 bases). The CDR3 runs to 15 residues. The V and J ends lost 4 bases and 4 bases respectively, with 14 bases between them. CDR1 and CDR2 (germline): LGHNA, YNFKEQ. The CDR3 protein is CASSPEGEGNQPQHF. The CDR3 nucleotides are TGTGCCAGCAGCCCGGAGGGGGAGGGGAATCAGCCCCAGCATTTT.

The chain has TRBV7-9 and TRBJ1-1; D gene ambiguous. The V end lost 8 bases, the J end lost 6 bases, and 13 bases lay between the germline ends. Germline assignment: CDR1 SEHNR and CDR2 FQNEAQ (reference sequence). This CDR3 comprises 12 residues. CDR3 nucleotides: TGTGCCAGCCCCTCAGGAGGCGCTGAAGCTTTCTTT. Residues: CASPSGGAEAFF.

This clone was seen only a few times. J is TRBJ2-2 and V is TRBV7-2, with 8 positions matching TRBD1. The germline V gene encodes CDR1 SGHTA and CDR2 FQGNSA. V trimming: 0 bases; J trimming: 6 bases; junction bases outside the gene matches: 6. The CDR3 has 16 residues. CDR3 sequence: CASSLARDRRPGELFF. In nucleotides, the CDR3 is TGTGCCAGCAGCTTAGCTCGGGACAGGAGGCCCGGGGAGCTGTTTTTT.

The chain employs TRBV6-1 and TRBJ2-3; D possibly corresponds to TRBD1 (6 bases). The CDR3 sequence is 13 residues long. Germline V lookup: CDR1 MNHNS, CDR2 SASEGT. The V end was cut by 11 bases, the J end by 9 bases, with 21 bases between. For the CDR3, the DNA is TGTGCCGTCGGTGACAGGTCGGATGGAACGCAGTATTTT. Its translation: CAVGDRSDGTQYF.

The chain has TRBV6-5 and TRBJ2-3; 8 bases match TRBD1. V dropped 2 bases and J dropped 6; count of bases not matched to a gene: 7. This CDR3 contains 15 residues. Germline CDR1 MNHEY, CDR2 SVGAGI. DNA of the CDR3: TGTGCCAGCAGTTACCGGGGACAGGTCTGGGATACGCAGTATTTT. Translation: CASSYRGQVWDTQYF.

This clone was observed a few times. V gene TRBV2 combines with J gene TRBJ2-1, with 15 nucleotides matching TRBD2. CDR1 SNHLY and CDR2 FYNNEI come from the germline V gene. This CDR3 contains 19 residues. V was clipped by 6 bases and J by 4 bases; unmatched bases: 13. CDR3 protein: CASRQGLAGGSRPYNEQFF. In nucleotides, the CDR3 is TGTGCCAGCAGGCAGGGACTAGCGGGAGGCTCAAGGCCTTACAATGAGCAGTTCTTC.

This clone was seen a single time. The rearrangement joins TRBV28 to TRBJ1-4, with D unresolved. Germline assignment: CDR1 MDHEN and CDR2 SYDVKM. The CDR3 runs 13 residues. V was pared by 9 bases and J by 4 bases, with 12 bases between. The CDR3 reads CASRGGGNEKLFF. The CDR3 DNA is TGTGCCAGTCGTGGAGGTGGTAATGAAAAACTGTTTTTT.

This clone was picked up a small number of times. The chain uses TRBV19 and TRBJ2-7; 8 bases map to TRBD1. This CDR3 contains 13 residues. Germline V lookup: CDR1 LNHDA, CDR2 SQIVND (reference sequence). Trimming at V came to 10 bases and at J to 4 bases, leaving 9 bases not matched to a gene. The CDR3 here is CATADRVMYEQYF. CDR3 bases: TGTGCCACCGCGGACAGGGTGATGTACGAGCAGTACTTC.

About this clone itself: The junction differs from germline at one of its ends, possibly a read error. The rearrangement joins TRBV7-7 to TRBJ2-3, with TRBD2 as a possible D gene (5 bases). The germline CDR1 and CDR2 sequences are SSHAT and FNYEAQ (reference sequence). The CDR3 covers 13 residues. The chain's CDR3 is CASSLRRAHTQYF. Written as DNA, the CDR3 is TGTGCTAGCAGCTTAAGGCGGGCGCATACGCAGTATTTT. The full variable domain, its missing parts supplied by reference TRBV7-7 and TRBJ2-3, is GAGVSQSPRYKVTKRGQDVTLRCDPISSHATLYWYQQALGQGPEFLTYFNYEAQPDKSGLPSDRFSAERPEGSISTLTIQRTEQRDSAMYRCASSLRRAHTQYFGPGTRLTVL.

The genes are TRBV6-5 and TRBJ2-3, with D possibly TRBD2 on 6 matching bases. V was cut by 1 base and J by 0 bases, with 8 bases left in between. The CDR3 covers 15 residues. The V gene's germline CDR1 is MNHEY and CDR2 SVGAGI. CDR3 protein: CASSYFSGSTDTQYF. CDR3 in DNA: TGTGCCAGCAGTTACTTTAGCGGTAGCACAGATACGCAGTATTTT.

For this clone: The junction shows a germline mismatch at one end, possibly a read error. The chain has TRBV7-7 and TRBJ2-1, with D uncertain. CDR1 and CDR2 (germline): SSHAT, FNYEAQ (reference sequence). The CDR3 consists of 13 residues. The CDR3 sequence: CASSRDRYNEQFF. Written as DNA, the CDR3 is TGTGCTAGCAGCCGAGATCGGTACAATGAGCAGTTCTTC.

The sample holds a few counts of this clone. J is TRBJ1-1 and V is TRBV29-1; weak D call: TRBD1 (5 bases). CDR3 length: 10 residues. CDR1 and CDR2 from the germline V gene are SQVTM and ANQGSEA. V lost 7 bases to trimming and J lost 10 bases, with 13 bases between them. The CDR3 spells CSADSGLAFF. In DNA, the CDR3 is TGCAGCGCCGACAGTGGGTTAGCTTTCTTT.

This clone has a handful of counts. The rearrangement uses TRBV2 and TRBJ1-1; D is unresolved. The CDR3 extends over 15 amino acids. From germline, CDR1 is SNHLY and CDR2 FYNNEI. The V and J ends lost 2 bases and 0 bases respectively, with 10 bases between them. The CDR3 coding sequence is TGTGCCAGCAGTGAACGTAGCATCATGAACACTGAAGCTTTCTTT. Amino acids: CASSERSIMNTEAFF. Complete variable domain (other parts from reference TRBV2 and TRBJ1-1): EPEVTQTPSHQVTQMGQEVILRCVPISNHLYFYWYRQILGQKVEFLVSFYNNEISEKSEIFDDQFSVERPDGSNFTLKIRSTKLEDSAMYFCASSERSIMNTEAFFGQGTRLTVV.